Presented here are 15 T cell receptor beta chains from one specimen sequenced in a study of blood T cell repertoires in COVID-19. Generated by immunoSEQ multiplex PCR, the TCRdb table keeps only in-frame clones and is missing some. This sample has just over 150,000 clones, with roughly 90% found just once. Source material: PBMCs or T cells enriched from blood (not recorded which). The receptors come from a woman aged 50 to 65 who had recovered from COVID-19.

The chain has TRBV19 and TRBJ2-2; D is perhaps TRBD1 (5 bases). V lost 7 bases, J lost 7 bases, and 10 bases lay in between. The CDR3 is 12 amino acids. Germline V CDR1 and CDR2: LNHDA, SQIVND (reference sequence). The CDR3 reads CASTQGIGELFF. The CDR3 DNA reads TGTGCCAGTACCCAGGGCATCGGGGAGCTGTTTTTT.

The V call is TRBV15, the J call TRBJ2-5, with D maybe TRBD2 (5 bases). The CDR3 covers 14 residues. Trimming shortened V by 0 bases and J by 4 bases, and 9 bases separated the two germline ends. Germline values: CDR1 LNHNV, CDR2 YYDKDF (reference sequence). The CDR3 DNA is TGTGCCACCAGCAGAGATCGGGGTGTAGAGACCCAGTACTTC. Its translation: CATSRDRGVETQYF.

The chain joins TRBV5-4 to TRBJ2-1, with TRBD2 as a possible D gene (5 bases). The CDR3 runs 13 residues. V was cut by 0 bases and J by 8 bases, with 9 bases left in between. Germline assignment: CDR1 SGHNT and CDR2 YYREEE (reference sequence). The CDR3 DNA reads as TGTGCCAGCAGCTTGGATGGACTTTATGAGCAGTTCTTC. Translated, it gives CASSLDGLYEQFF.

This chain joins TRBV5-8 and TRBJ2-3; D unresolved. Trimming pared 7 bases from V and 5 bases from J, leaving 8 bases between. This CDR3 spans 11 amino acids. Germline V gives CDR1 SGHTS, CDR2 YDEGEE. CDR3 in DNA: TGTGCCAGCCTCCTTTTAGATACGCAGTATTTT. Translation gives CASLLLDTQYF.

The J gene is TRBJ2-3, the V gene TRBV5-1; D is unclear. Trimming took 1 base from V and 0 from J, leaving 12 bases between them. The CDR3 covers 16 residues. Per germline, CDR1 SGHRS and CDR2 YFSETQ. As DNA, the CDR3 is TGCGCCAGCAGCTTGCACGGAGCCTCTAGCACAGATACGCAGTATTTT. It is translated as CASSLHGASSTDTQYF.

The chain carries TRBV19 and TRBJ2-7; a possible D gene is TRBD1 (6 bases). Germline CDR1 LNHDA, CDR2 SQIVND (reference sequence). V was trimmed by 5 bases and J by 10 bases, leaving 21 bases between them. The CDR3 sequence is 14 residues long. The CDR3 DNA is TGTGCCAGTAGTCCAACTCCCTTACAGGGCGGTCAGTACTTC. This encodes CASSPTPLQGGQYF.

This chain joins TRBV18 and TRBJ2-5, with D hard to call. The V gene lost 0 bases and the J gene lost 5 bases, with 7 bases spanning the gap. The CDR3 consists of 13 residues. CDR1 KGHSH and CDR2 LQKENI come from the germline V gene. Here the CDR3 reads CASSPPYLETQYF. The CDR3 bases are TGTGCCAGCTCACCACCGTATCTTGAGACCCAGTACTTC. Full variable domain (missing parts from reference TRBV18 and TRBJ2-5): NAGVMQNPRHLVRRRGQEARLRCSPMKGHSHVYWYRQLPEEGLKFMVYLQKENIIDESGMPKERFSAEFPKEGPSILRIQQVVRGDSAAYFCASSPPYLETQYFGPGTRLLVL.

The chain combines TRBV5-5 with TRBJ2-3; the D gene is possibly TRBD2 (5 bases). V was clipped by 4 bases and J by 2 bases, with 17 bases between them. The CDR3 runs 16 residues. The V gene's germline CDR1 is SGHKS and CDR2 YYEKEE (reference sequence). The CDR3 DNA reads TGTGCCAGCAGCCTCCCGAGGCAAGCGGTCACAGATACGCAGTATTTT. Its protein is CASSLPRQAVTDTQYF. The full variable domain, its missing parts supplied by reference TRBV5-5 and TRBJ2-3, is DAGVTQSPTHLIKTRGQQVTLRCSPISGHKSVSWYQQVLGQGPQFIFQYYEKEERGRGNFPDRFSARQFPNYSSELNVNALLLGDSALYLCASSLPRQAVTDTQYFGPGTRLTVL.

The rearrangement uses TRBV5-1 and TRBJ2-1; the match to TRBD2 covers 16 bases. CDR1 and CDR2 (germline): SGHRS, YFSETQ. The CDR3 sequence is 18 residues long. With 4 bases clipped from V and 2 bases from J, the junction kept 6 bases outside the gene matches. CDR3 sequence: CASSPGGTSGGAYNEQFF. The CDR3 DNA sequence: TGCGCCAGCAGCCCGGGTGGGACTAGCGGGGGGGCCTACAATGAGCAGTTCTTC. The full variable domain, rest sourced from reference TRBV5-1 and TRBJ2-1, is KAGVTQTPRYLIKTRGQQVTLSCSPISGHRSVSWYQQTPGQGLQFLFEYFSETQRNKGNFPGRFSGRQFSNSRSEMNVSTLELGDSALYLCASSPGGTSGGAYNEQFFGPGTRLTVL.

This clone appeared a single time. The chain recombines TRBV12-3 or TRBV12-4 with TRBJ2-5, with D unresolved. The CDR3 consists of 13 residues. Trimming removed 1 base from V and 2 bases from J, with 5 bases in between. This chain's CDR3 is CASSLGQQETQYF. The CDR3 DNA sequence: TGTGCCAGCAGTTTAGGGCAGCAAGAGACCCAGTACTTC.

This rearrangement joins TRBV14 to TRBJ1-6; 9 nucleotides align to TRBD1. The CDR3 extends over 16 amino acids. V dropped 4 bases and J dropped 8; count of bases not matched to a gene: 9. Germline values: CDR1 SGHDN, CDR2 FVKESK. CDR3 DNA: TGTGCCAGCAGCCCTTGGACAGGGGCCCATCATTCACCCCTCCACTTT. Protein product: CASSPWTGAHHSPLHF.

The rearrangement joins TRBV14 to TRBJ1-1, with TRBD1 matching over 10 bases. The V and J ends lost 2 bases and 6 bases, in that order; junction bases with no gene match: 6. The germline V gene encodes CDR1 SGHDN and CDR2 FVKESK. The CDR3 sequence is 15 residues long. CDR3 bases: TGTGCCAGCAGCCAAACTAGGGACAGGGGCCCTGAAGCTTTCTTT. It translates to CASSQTRDRGPEAFF. The whole variable domain, remainder taken from reference TRBV14 and TRBJ1-1, is EAGVTQFPSHSVIEKGQTVTLRCDPISGHDNLYWYRRVMGKEIKFLLHFVKESKQDESGMPNNRFLAERTGGTYSTLKVQPAELEDSGVYFCASSQTRDRGPEAFFGQGTRLTVV.

This sequence joins TRBV19 and TRBJ1-4; D unresolved. The germline V gene encodes CDR1 LNHDA and CDR2 SQIVND (reference sequence). The CDR3 covers 16 residues. Trimming took off 5 bases at V and 0 bases at J, with 13 bases between the two ends. CDR3 region: CASSHPGGATNEKLFF. DNA for the CDR3: TGTGCCAGTAGTCATCCCGGCGGAGCAACTAATGAAAAACTGTTTTTT.

This chain links TRBV7-2 with TRBJ2-5, with TRBD2 as a possible D gene (5 bases). The V end lost 1 base, the J end lost 3 bases, and 12 bases lay between the germline ends. The germline V gene encodes CDR1 SGHTA and CDR2 FQGNSA. This CDR3 comprises 15 residues. In DNA, the CDR3 is TGTGCCAGCAGCTTAGGGTTAGGAGGAAAAGAGACCCAGTACTTC. Protein: CASSLGLGGKETQYF.

The chain uses TRBV7-2 and TRBJ2-5; a possible D gene is TRBD2 (6 bases). Per the germline V gene, CDR1 is SGHTA and CDR2 is FQGNSA. Trimming pared 6 bases from V and 4 bases from J, leaving 15 bases between. There are 14 residues in the CDR3. The CDR3 region has the DNA TGTGCCAGCAGACCCTGGGTGGGGGGAGAGACCCAGTACTTC. Translating gives CASRPWVGGETQYF.